Presented here are 21 T cell receptor beta chains from one specimen sequenced in a study of blood T cells in healthy people across ages. The second PCR ran roughly 7 to 12 cycles with a sample-barcoded 5' primer and J-beta primers. Using its own MiXCR run on the 5' RACE reads, TCRdb lists one record per CDR3 protein. The sample lists 2 million or so distinct CDR3 sequences; 49% were seen once. Sequenced material: blood. The receptors here all came from a woman aged 40 to 50 in good health.

The sample holds one count of this clonotype. The CDR3 bases are TGCAGTGCTAGGAGGTATCGGACTAGCGGGGGGACCAGCTCCTACAATGAGCAGTTCTTC. Its translation is CSARRYRTSGGTSSYNEQFF. The rearrangement uses TRBV20-1 and TRBJ2-1, with 14 nucleotides matching TRBD2. From germline, CDR1 is DFQATT and CDR2 SNEGSKA (reference sequence). After removal of 3 bases from V and 0 bases from J, the junction contained 13 bases not matched to a gene. This CDR3 spans 20 amino acids.

This clonotype occurred a few times. This chain connects TRBV7-9 to TRBJ1-2; TRBD1 matches 9 bases. CDR1 is SEHNR, CDR2 FQNEAQ, per germline (reference sequence). V lost 4 bases to trimming and J lost 3 bases; unmatched junction nucleotides: 3. The CDR3 covers 14 residues. The CDR3 DNA is TGTGCCAGCAGCTCGGGACAGGGTTACTATGGCTACACCTTC. This codes for CASSSGQGYYGYTF.

This clonotype has a handful of counts. The chain's CDR3 is CASSQDGTGGNEQFF. DNA for the CDR3: TGTGCCAGCAGCCAAGATGGGACAGGGGGCAATGAGCAGTTCTTC. This chain links TRBV4-2 with TRBJ2-1, with TRBD1 matching 11 bases. This CDR3 region has 15 residues. With 0 bases clipped from V and 6 bases from J, the junction kept 1 base outside the gene matches. From germline, CDR1 is LGHNA and CDR2 YNFKEQ.

This sequence joins TRBV20-1 and TRBJ1-5; possibly TRBD1 for D (5 bases). V dropped 3 bases and J dropped 2 bases, with 11 bases sitting between them. This CDR3 comprises 14 residues. Germline V CDR1 and CDR2: DFQATT, SNEGSKA (reference sequence). As DNA, the CDR3 is TGCAGTGCTAGCAGGGTTATGGGCAATCAGCCCCAGCATTTT. Its protein is CSASRVMGNQPQHF.

This clonotype was seen only once. This chain links TRBV12-3 or TRBV12-4 with TRBJ1-5; weak D call: TRBD1 (6 bases). The CDR3 runs 18 residues. V lost 6 bases to trimming and J lost 0 bases, with 21 bases between them. As DNA, the CDR3 is TGTGCCAGCAGCCTCGTGATGGGGGGGGCGAATAGCAATCAGCCCCAGCATTTT. Amino acid sequence: CASSLVMGGANSNQPQHF.

The rearrangement joins TRBV7-9 to TRBJ2-5; D unclear. This CDR3 has 15 amino acids. Germline CDR1 SEHNR, CDR2 FQNEAQ (reference sequence). V was shortened by 7 bases and J by 1 base, with 16 bases between the two germline ends. This CDR3 is CASTASSVAQETQYF. The CDR3, as DNA: TGTGCCAGCACTGCGTCGTCCGTGGCCCAAGAGACCCAGTACTTC.

The chain links TRBV6-1 to TRBJ2-3; 15 bases line up with TRBD2. The germline V gene encodes CDR1 MNHNS and CDR2 SASEGT. Trimming cost V 5 bases and J 4 bases; bases outside gene matches: 4. This CDR3 comprises 16 residues. For the CDR3, the DNA is TGTGCCAGCAGTCCACGGACTAGCGGGGGGGCAGATACGCAGTATTTT. Translating it yields CASSPRTSGGADTQYF.

This chain uses TRBV20-1 with TRBJ1-2; D remains ambiguous. The germline V gene has CDR1 DFQATT and CDR2 SNEGSKA (reference sequence). The CDR3 is made up of 15 amino acids. Trimming took off 3 bases at V and 5 bases at J, with 19 bases between the two ends. The CDR3 sequence: CSASPVTERDYGYTF. The CDR3 DNA sequence: TGCAGTGCTAGCCCCGTAACTGAGCGGGATTATGGCTACACCTTC.

This clonotype was seen a handful of times. J is TRBJ2-5 and V is TRBV5-1, with TRBD1 identical over 8 bases. This CDR3 comprises 15 residues. Germline V gene lookup returns CDR1 SGHRS and CDR2 YFSETQ. Trimming removed 4 bases from V and 5 bases from J; junction bases left unmatched: 10. For the CDR3, the DNA is TGCGCCAGCAGCCGATGGACAGGGAGAGAGGAGACCCAGTACTTC. Translation gives CASSRWTGREETQYF. The entire variable domain, with the rest obtained from reference TRBV5-1 and TRBJ2-5, is as follows: KAGVTQTPRYLIKTRGQQVTLSCSPISGHRSVSWYQQTPGQGLQFLFEYFSETQRNKGNFPGRFSGRQFSNSRSEMNVSTLELGDSALYLCASSRWTGREETQYFGPGTRLLVL.

This clonotype appeared a few times. The gene calls are TRBV20-1 and TRBJ2-3; TRBD2 matches at 12 bases. Germline CDR1 reads DFQATT; CDR2 reads SNEGSKA (reference sequence). The V segment lost 4 bases and the J segment 6 bases; nucleotides outside the gene matches: 8. The CDR3 has 15 residues. In DNA, the CDR3 is TGCAGTGCTACCAGGACTAGCGGGGACCCGGATACGCAGTATTTT. Encoded protein: CSATRTSGDPDTQYF.

Notes on this clonotype: Germline and junction disagree at one end, which may indicate a read error. This chain connects TRBV10-3 to TRBJ1-2; TRBD1 aligns across 8 bases. The CDR3 extends over 14 amino acids. CDR1 and CDR2 (germline): ENHRY, SYGVKD. The CDR3 sequence is CASSELDRGWGYTF. The CDR3 DNA follows: TGTGCCAGCAGTGAGCTTGACAGGGGATGGGGCTACACCTTC.

The V call is TRBV7-3, the J call TRBJ2-5, with a weak D call TRBD2 (6 bases). This CDR3 comprises 16 residues. Germline CDR1 is SGHTA and CDR2 is FQGTGA. V lost 5 bases, J lost 3 bases, and 19 bases lay in between. In DNA form, the CDR3 reads TGTGCCAGCAGCCTCCCCGCCGGGGGTGGAGAAGAGACCCAGTACTTC. It is translated as CASSLPAGGGEETQYF.

The V and J genes are TRBV27 and TRBJ2-1; D is unresolved. The germline V gene encodes CDR1 MNHEY and CDR2 SMNVEV (reference sequence). There are 16 residues in the CDR3. V lost 4 bases, J lost 8 bases, and 21 bases lay in between. CDR3 bases: TGTGCCAGCAGTTCCTTAGGATCTCCTATCCGGGATGAGCAGTTCTTC. Its protein product is CASSSLGSPIRDEQFF.

This chain joins TRBV20-1 and TRBJ2-6, with D possibly being TRBD1 (5 bases). Trimming pared 6 bases from V and 0 bases from J, leaving 12 bases between. Germline loops: CDR1 DFQATT, CDR2 SNEGSKA (reference sequence). This CDR3 contains 15 residues. Here the CDR3 reads CSALGHCSGANVLTF. CDR3 nucleotides: TGCAGTGCACTGGGGCATTGCTCTGGGGCCAACGTCCTGACTTTC.

The chain links TRBV20-1 to TRBJ1-2, with a weak D call TRBD1 (5 bases). This CDR3 spans 13 amino acids. V was clipped by 0 bases and J by 4 bases, with 9 bases between them. Germline V CDR1 and CDR2: DFQATT, SNEGSKA (reference sequence). CDR3 nucleotides: TGCAGTGCTAGAGATCTCGACAGCTATGGCTACACCTTC. Translation: CSARDLDSYGYTF.

This chain uses TRBV2 with TRBJ1-2, with D hard to call. In germline, CDR1 is SNHLY, CDR2 FYNNEI. V lost 3 bases and J lost 6, with 8 bases in between. This CDR3 is built from 12 residues. CDR3 coding DNA: TGTGCCAGCAGTGATAAGGGCGATGGCTACACCTTC. The encoded protein is CASSDKGDGYTF.

The CDR3 sequence is CASRHPGGSVKGEQFF. Here the CDR3 DNA reads TGTGCCAGCAGACATCCCGGAGGGTCGGTAAAGGGGGAGCAGTTCTTC. This chain links TRBV6-2 or TRBV6-3 with TRBJ2-1; weak D call: TRBD2 (6 bases). The CDR3 sequence is 16 residues long. In germline, CDR1 is MNHEY, CDR2 SVGEGT. Trimming pared 6 bases from V and 10 bases from J, leaving 25 bases between.

The sample holds one count of this clonotype. The gene calls are TRBV3-1 and TRBJ1-5, with a possible D match to TRBD1 (6 bases). Germline loops: CDR1 LGHDT, CDR2 YNNKEL (reference sequence). This CDR3 is 14 amino acids long. V was trimmed by 4 bases and J by 7 bases, leaving 14 bases between them. The DNA for the CDR3 is TGTGCCAGCAGCCGTTGGGGGGCCGGGCAGCCCCAGCATTTT. Its translation: CASSRWGAGQPQHF.

The chain combines TRBV10-3 with TRBJ1-5, with D tentatively TRBD1 (6 bases). Germline CDR1 reads ENHRY; CDR2 reads SYGVKD. The CDR3 totals 15 residues. V lost 4 bases to trimming and J lost 4 bases, with 14 bases between them. CDR3 protein: CAISVSGTQNQPQHF. The CDR3 DNA sequence: TGTGCCATCAGTGTGTCCGGGACACAAAATCAGCCCCAGCATTTT.

CDR3 coding DNA: TGTGCCATCAGTGATGAGACAATCTATGGCTACACCTTC. This gives the protein CAISDETIYGYTF. The chain uses TRBV10-3 and TRBJ1-2; no firm D call. Trimming cost V 3 bases and J 4 bases, with 9 bases left between them. This CDR3 is built from 13 residues. CDR1 ENHRY and CDR2 SYGVKD come from the germline V gene.

The gene calls are TRBV11-2 and TRBJ2-3; D not resolved. CDR3 length: 16 residues. With 2 bases removed from V and 5 bases from J, the gap between germline ends came to 17 bases. Germline assignment: CDR1 SGHAT and CDR2 FQNNGV. The CDR3 spells CASSLLVMGVVDTQYF. Here the CDR3 DNA reads TGTGCCAGCAGCTTACTTGTCATGGGCGTAGTAGATACGCAGTATTTT.